This TCR beta chain was sequenced in a study of cytomegalovirus exposure and HLA in healthy donors. 60 Vbeta and 13 Jbeta primers were used in PCR. Assay used: immunoSEQ multiplex PCR; TCRdb lists only in-frame clones, some missing. The sample yields more than 140,000 clones, 64% seen once. Worth noting for this clone: What it binds is unknown.

Study-wide results and limits: Later analysis placed DRB1 highest and HLA-C lowest in TCR association rates, which differed by HLA locus. In a later analysis, the majority of CMV-associated beta chains seemingly showed HLA restriction.

The sequence came from a woman younger than 45 in good health and CMV-seropositive. The sample consisted of PBMCs.

CDR3 in DNA: TGCGCCAGCAGCTCCGGGACAGGGAGATACGAGCAGTACTTC. Its translation is CASSSGTGRYEQYF. V usage is TRBV5-1 and J usage is TRBJ2-7, with TRBD1 matching 9 bases. Germline CDR1 is SGHRS and CDR2 is YFSETQ. CDR3 length equals 14 residues. Losses at the gene ends were 3 bases for V and 4 bases for J; bases not matched to a gene: 5.